The T cell receptor (beta chain) under discussion was sequenced for a study of control samples from healthy donors and cancer patients. Only in-frame clones appear in the TCRdb table, and some are missing; sequencing was by immunoSEQ multiplex PCR. The sample shows more than 100,000 clones, 80% to 90% of them seen only once. V was trimmed by 0 bases and J by 14 bases, leaving 31 bases between them. The germline V gene has CDR1 LGHDT and CDR2 YNNKEL (reference sequence). The CDR3 extends over 18 amino acids. The chain recombines TRBV3-1 (or the pseudogene TRBV3-2) with TRBJ1-2; no definite D call. The sequencing input was PBMCs. The receptor was derived from a man aged 55 to 69 with lung cancer. CDR3 in DNA: TGTGCCAGCAGCCAAGAAATAATACAGTCTTCCCCCTCCCCCCTCGTGACCTTC. Its protein is CASSQEIIQSSPSPLVTF.